This T cell receptor beta chain was profiled in a study of identical twins. Study-wide results and limits: Twin-shared out-of-frame alpha sequences were enriched for low generation probability.

Trimming cost V 2 bases and J 7 bases, with 9 bases left between them. This CDR3 has 12 amino acids. Germline V gene sequence: CDR1 MNHEY, CDR2 SVGAGI. Each CDR3 protein is one row after TCRdb ran MiXCR on the 5' RACE reads. This table holds 200,000 to 250,000 distinct CDR3 sequences, 6% to 7% found once. Turning to this clonotype: The antigen is undetermined.

These data also featured in a second study, about T cells expressing NK-cell markers. That report adds: What remained unclear was the HCMV specificity of expanded NKG2C+ T cell clones.

This receptor was obtained from a woman aged 18-30 years in good health. This chain links TRBV6-5 with TRBJ2-7; D not resolved. Sequencing was done on a sample of CD8+ T cells sorted from blood. In nucleotides, the CDR3 is TGTGCCAGCAGTTACCCCCTTGGGGAGCAGTACTTC. Its translation: CASSYPLGEQYF.